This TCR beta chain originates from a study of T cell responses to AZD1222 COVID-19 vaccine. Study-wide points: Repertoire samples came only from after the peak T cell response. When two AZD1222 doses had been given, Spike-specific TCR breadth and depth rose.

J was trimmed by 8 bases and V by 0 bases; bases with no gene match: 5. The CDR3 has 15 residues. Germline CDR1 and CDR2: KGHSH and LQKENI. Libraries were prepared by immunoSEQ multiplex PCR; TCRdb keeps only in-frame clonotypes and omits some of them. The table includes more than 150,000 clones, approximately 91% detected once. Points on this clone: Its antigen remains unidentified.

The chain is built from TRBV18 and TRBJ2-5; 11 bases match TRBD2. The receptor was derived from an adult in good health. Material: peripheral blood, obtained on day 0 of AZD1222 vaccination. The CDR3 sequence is CASSPPTSGSGTQYF. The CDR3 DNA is TGTGCCAGCTCACCACCCACTAGCGGGAGTGGAACCCAGTACTTC. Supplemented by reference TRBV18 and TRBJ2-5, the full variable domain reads NAGVMQNPRHLVRRRGQEARLRCSPMKGHSHVYWYRQLPEEGLKFMVYLQKENIIDESGMPKERFSAEFPKEGPSILRIQQVVRGDSAAYFCASSPPTSGSGTQYFGPGTRLLVL.